Listed below are T cell receptor beta chains from one sample, sequenced in a study of response to subunit inactivated influenza vaccine. TCRdb ran MiXCR on the RT-PCR reads and lists one entry per CDR3 protein. This table has some 570,000 distinct CDR3 sequences, approximately 10% appearing once. These data also formed part of another study, on T cells expressing NK-cell markers.

The sequenced sample was PBMCs from blood, obtained on the day of vaccination. The source of these receptors is a man aged 45-60 years who received an inactivated influenza vaccine. Each CDR3 is given with its conserved first and last residue. The order of the fields is CDR3 DNA, CDR3 protein, V gene, D gene, J gene, clone size. A D gene is named only where the DNA matches it firmly. Clone size, where shown, is once, few, many, or a class for clones that have expanded.

TGCAGCGTTGGGACGAGGCTAGCGGGTGAGCAGTTCTTC | CSVGTRLAGEQFF | TRBV29-1 | TRBD2 | TRBJ2-1 | few
TGCGCCAGCAGCCGACAGGTATATGGCAATGAGCAGTTCTTC | CASSRQVYGNEQFF | TRBV4-3 | - | TRBJ2-1 | few
TGTGCCAGCAGTTTAGCGCTCGGACAGCCCCAGCATTTT | CASSLALGQPQHF | TRBV12-3/TRBV12-4 | - | TRBJ1-5 | few
TGTGCCAGCAGCTTAGATCACACCCGATCATACGAGCAGTACTTC | CASSLDHTRSYEQYF | TRBV7-2 | - | TRBJ2-7 | -
TGCGCCAGCAGCCGGGACAGGATCGGCACCGGGGAGCTGTTTTTT | CASSRDRIGTGELFF | TRBV5-1 | TRBD1 | TRBJ2-2 | many
TGTGCCAGCAGCTTAGTTCGCGGCACACCAGAGACCCAGTACTTC | CASSLVRGTPETQYF | TRBV7-9 | - | TRBJ2-5 | few
TGTGCCATCCGGGACTCCTACAATGAGCAGTTCTTC | CAIRDSYNEQFF | TRBV10-3 | - | TRBJ2-1 | few
TGTGCCAGCAGTTTTAGCGGGAGGGCCATCGGGGAGCTGTTTTTT | CASSFSGRAIGELFF | TRBV6-2/TRBV6-3 | TRBD2 | TRBJ2-2 | -
TGTGCCAGCAGTGAAGCCGATTGGGGGCAGTTCTACGAGCAGTACTTC | CASSEADWGQFYEQYF | TRBV2 | - | TRBJ2-7 | many
TGTGCCAGCAGCTTAGGGGGGGCGCATGGCTACACCTTC | CASSLGGAHGYTF | TRBV7-9 | - | TRBJ1-2 | few
TGTGCCAGCACTGAAACGGGGGCGAATGAGCAGTTCTTC | CASTETGANEQFF | TRBV6-1 | - | TRBJ2-1 | -
TGTGCCTGGCTGGACCATATAACGAACACCGGGGAGCTGTTTTTT | CAWLDHITNTGELFF | TRBV30 | - | TRBJ2-2 | -
TGTGCCAGCAGTTTTAGGGGGCAATCTCACAATGAGCAGTTCTTC | CASSFRGQSHNEQFF | TRBV6-2/TRBV6-3 | TRBD1 | TRBJ2-1 | few
TGTGCCAGCAGCCCCCGAGGTAATTCACCCCTCCACTTT | CASSPRGNSPLHF | TRBV7-2 | - | TRBJ1-6 | many
TGTGCCAGCAGGTTACTAGCGGGAGGGTACAATGAGCAGTTCTTC | CASRLLAGGYNEQFF | TRBV7-8 | TRBD2 | TRBJ2-1 | -
TGCAGTGCTAGAGATCGGACAGGGGATCCCTACGAGCAGTACTTC | CSARDRTGDPYEQYF | TRBV20-1 | TRBD1 | TRBJ2-7 | few
TGTGCCAGCAGTAGGCTTGGGGGTATGAACACTGAAGCTTTCTTT | CASSRLGGMNTEAFF | TRBV11-2 | - | TRBJ1-1 | few
TGTGCCAGCAGCTTTTCTGGATCCCAGAGCGACATTCAGTACTTC | CASSFSGSQSDIQYF | TRBV5-5 | - | TRBJ2-4 | -
TGCGCCAGCAGCCAAGATGGGGGGGGAGGGTTTATGTACGAGCAGTACTTC | CASSQDGGGGFMYEQYF | TRBV4-1 | TRBD2 | TRBJ2-7 | -
TGTGCCAGCAGTACCACGCATTACGAGCAGTACTTC | CASSTTHYEQYF | TRBV12-3/TRBV12-4 | - | TRBJ2-7 | few
TGTGCCAGCAGGATGGTTTATAGCTCCTACGAGCAGTACTTC | CASRMVYSSYEQYF | TRBV28 | - | TRBJ2-7 | -
TGTGCCAGCAGCTCGGGACAGGGGTTTGAAAAACTGTTTTTT | CASSSGQGFEKLFF | TRBV7-6 | TRBD1 | TRBJ1-4 | few
TGTGCCAGCAGCTTCCCTAAATGGCCCGGGACTAGCGGGCCCAAATACAATGAGCAGTTCTTC | CASSFPKWPGTSGPKYNEQFF | TRBV11-1 | TRBD2 | TRBJ2-1 | few
TGTGCCAGCAGTTTAAGTTTTTTAGGAGGGGGCAATGAGCAGTTCTTC | CASSLSFLGGGNEQFF | TRBV12-3/TRBV12-4 | - | TRBJ2-1 | few
TGCAGTGCTACCCCGACGTGGGAGAGGGATGAGCAGTTCTTC | CSATPTWERDEQFF | TRBV20-1 | - | TRBJ2-1 | many
TGCGCCAGCAGCTTTCAACAGGGGGTTGGCAATGAGCAGTTCTTC | CASSFQQGVGNEQFF | TRBV5-1 | TRBD1 | TRBJ2-1 | many
TGTGCCGCCAAGGGTTCCTACAATGAGCAGTTCTTC | CAAKGSYNEQFF | TRBV2 | - | TRBJ2-1 | few
TGCAGTGCTAGCCCACAGAATGAGCAGTTCTTC | CSASPQNEQFF | TRBV20-1 | - | TRBJ2-1 | -
TGCGCCAGCAGCCAGGGGGAAATGTACGAGCAGTACTTC | CASSQGEMYEQYF | TRBV4-1 | - | TRBJ2-7 | -
TGTGCTTCCTTTGGGAGAACAGGGGTGGACACCGGGGAGCTGTTTTTT | CASFGRTGVDTGELFF | TRBV2 | TRBD1 | TRBJ2-2 | -
TGCGCCAGCAGCCTAAGTACAGGGGGTCCCCCGGAGGATACGCAGTATTTT | CASSLSTGGPPEDTQYF | TRBV5-1 | TRBD1 | TRBJ2-3 | few
TGCGCCAGCAGCCCGGGACAGGGGGCCGCCAGGGACGAGCAGTACTTC | CASSPGQGAARDEQYF | TRBV5-1 | TRBD1 | TRBJ2-7 | -
TGTGCCAGCAGCGTATCTCGGACAGGGGATCACAATGAGCAGTTCTTC | CASSVSRTGDHNEQFF | TRBV9 | TRBD1 | TRBJ2-1 | -
TGTGCCAGCTCACCACCCTCAGGGACTAGCGGTAGCTACGAGCAGTACTTC | CASSPPSGTSGSYEQYF | TRBV18 | TRBD2 | TRBJ2-7 | -
TGTGCCAGCAGCTTGCGGCCTTCGGAGACCCAGTACTTC | CASSLRPSETQYF | TRBV5-6 | - | TRBJ2-5 | few
TGTGCCAGCAGCCCAGACGTAGCCTACGAGCAGTACTTC | CASSPDVAYEQYF | TRBV6-1 | - | TRBJ2-7 | -
TGTGCCAGCACCGGGGGACGTACGACTTTCTTT | CASTGGRTTFF | TRBV6-5 | - | TRBJ1-1 | few
TGCGCCAGCAGCTTGGTTGGGACAGGGTCTTACTACGAGCAGTACTTC | CASSLVGTGSYYEQYF | TRBV5-1 | TRBD1 | TRBJ2-7 | -